This TCR beta chain was found in a study of OX40 agonist ivuxolimab in advanced cancers. Across the whole study: A history of anti-PD-1, anti-PD-L1 or anti-CTLA-4 therapy was acceptable, and 40% had some. Study-level points and caveats: Antigen specificity was not determined for the expanded peripheral T cells. By week 6 at 0.1 to 3.0 mg/kg, blood CD4+ and CD8+ T cells had expanded clonally.

People who had autoimmune disease history or systemic immunosuppression were excluded. Method: immunoSEQ multiplex PCR; TCRdb's copy keeps in-frame clones and lacks some. Seen here are tens of thousands of clones, around 91% observed once, and the top ten hold 0.3% to 0.45%. This CDR3 is 13 amino acids long. CDR1 is LNHDA and CDR2 is SQIVND in the germline V gene (reference sequence). Worth noting for this clone: Its antigen is undetermined.

Sequences were derived from CD4+ or CD8+ T cells sorted from blood, sampled in a trial of the OX40 agonist ivuxolimab. This clonotype originated in an adult with an advanced solid tumor such as melanoma, head and neck, liver or kidney cancer. This sequence joins TRBV19 and TRBJ2-5; no clear D. The J call is doubtful: the DNA matches TRBJ2-7 better. CDR3: CASSPPSSYEQYF. The DNA for the CDR3 is TGTGCCAGTAGTCCCCCCTCTTCCTACGAGCAGTACTTC.